The 21 T cell receptor beta chains below all came from one sample that was sequenced in a study of CD8+CD57+ T cells in acquired aplastic anemia (dated 2018 in TCRdb). Patients chosen for sequencing had shown expansion of CD8+CD57+ cells by flow cytometry. Sequencing relied on an Illumina HiSeq 2000. Genomic DNA was used as template for profiling of TCR beta VDJ combinations and CDR3 sequences. Through fastp at Q25 and MiXCR, TCRdb rebuilt clones from the public reads, retaining in-frame beta chains. Every CDR3 protein is listed once, alongside the most common genes and DNA of its rows. Counted in this sample were 160,000 or so distinct CDR3 sequences; 40% to 50% of them appeared once. The top ten constitute roughly 30% of the sample. The sample comprised sorted CD4+, CD8+, or CD8+CD57+ T cells (not recorded which) from PBMCs. The source is a human donor with aplastic anemia.

This clonotype has at least ten counts. This rearrangement joins TRBV5-1 to TRBJ2-7, with TRBD1 matching 9 bases. From germline, CDR1 is SGHRS and CDR2 YFSETQ. V shed 4 bases, J shed 5 bases, and the junction held 7 bases outside the gene matches. The CDR3 totals 14 residues. As DNA, the CDR3 is TGCGCCAGCAGCCCAACAGGGGGCGTCGACGAGCAGTACTTC. Its translation is CASSPTGGVDEQYF.

This clonotype was observed at least ten times. The chain has TRBV5-4 and TRBJ1-2; maybe TRBD1 (6 bases). V lost 3 bases and J 4 bases, leaving 19 bases between the germline ends. The CDR3 extends over 16 amino acids. CDR1 is SGHNT, CDR2 YYREEE, per germline (reference sequence). CDR3 residues: CASSSLDGGPTYGYTF. As DNA, the CDR3 is TGTGCCAGCAGCTCCCTCGATGGGGGGCCTACCTATGGCTACACCTTC.

CDR3 in amino acids: CSVQPVQGSYEQYF. The DNA for the CDR3 is TGCAGCGTCCAGCCGGTGCAGGGCAGCTACGAGCAGTACTTC. This chain joins TRBV29-1 and TRBJ2-7; D perhaps matches TRBD1 (5 bases). Trimming shortened V by 6 bases and J by 3 bases, and 18 bases separated the two germline ends. Germline V gene data show CDR1 as SQVTM and CDR2 as ANQGSEA. The CDR3 has 14 residues.

In this sample, this clonotype turned up many times. V and J are TRBV19 and TRBJ2-7; D uncertain. Trimming took 4 bases from V and 0 from J, leaving 7 bases between them. The germline V gene encodes CDR1 LNHDA and CDR2 SQIVND (reference sequence). The CDR3 covers 13 residues. CDR3 sequence: CASSSGASYEQYF. The CDR3 coding sequence is TGTGCCAGTAGTAGTGGAGCCTCCTACGAGCAGTACTTC.

The rearrangement uses TRBV19 and TRBJ1-2; TRBD1 agrees at 7 bases. The V segment lost 5 bases and the J segment 7 bases; nucleotides outside the gene matches: 4. This CDR3 region has 12 residues. Germline lookup yields CDR1 LNHDA and CDR2 SQIVND (reference sequence). The CDR3 region is CASSYRGSGYTF. As DNA, the CDR3 is TGTGCCAGTAGTTACAGGGGCAGTGGCTACACCTTC.

This chain uses TRBV24-1 with TRBJ2-7; 8 nucleotides line up with TRBD2. The germline V gene encodes CDR1 KGHDR and CDR2 SFDVKD. The CDR3 totals 15 residues. V lost 4 bases to trimming and J lost 2 bases; unmatched junction nucleotides: 6. In DNA form, the CDR3 reads TGTGCCACCAGTGACCCCACTAGCGGTGCCTACGAGCAGTACTTC. Residues: CATSDPTSGAYEQYF.

This clonotype was seen at least ten times. The chain combines TRBV6-5 with TRBJ2-1; the match to TRBD2 covers 9 bases. This CDR3 is 15 amino acids long. The V and J ends lost 6 bases and 4 bases, in that order; junction bases with no gene match: 7. The germline V gene encodes CDR1 MNHEY and CDR2 SVGAGI. The chain's CDR3 is CASRDEREAYNEQFF. DNA of the CDR3: TGTGCCAGCAGGGACGAGCGGGAGGCGTACAATGAGCAGTTCTTC.

With respect to this clonotype: A single base separates this from a much larger clone, so it may be a read error. The chain recombines TRBV6-5 with TRBJ1-1; D gene uncertain. Trimming took off 2 bases at V and 8 bases at J, with 15 bases between the two ends. The V gene's germline CDR1 is MNHEY and CDR2 SVGAGI. This CDR3 is built from 14 residues. This chain's CDR3 is CASSYGIDGLEAFF. In nucleotides, the CDR3 is TGTGCCAGCAGTTACGGGATAGACGGGCTGGAAGCTTTCTTT.

The genes are TRBV11-2 and TRBJ2-7, with TRBD2 identical over 9 bases. Trimming removed 4 bases from V and 6 bases from J; junction bases left unmatched: 7. Germline loops: CDR1 SGHAT, CDR2 FQNNGV. The CDR3 is 14 amino acids. CDR3 sequence reads: CASSSSGGTGEQYF. The CDR3 nucleotides read TGTGCCAGCAGCTCCAGCGGGGGGACGGGCGAGCAGTACTTC.

The V gene is TRBV19, the J gene TRBJ2-3; D perhaps matches TRBD2 (6 bases). The germline V and J ends were trimmed by 4 bases and 5 bases, with 13 bases remaining between them. The CDR3 has 14 residues. The germline gives CDR1 LNHDA, CDR2 SQIVND (reference sequence). The CDR3 region has the DNA TGTGCCAGTAGTACCCGGGACTCTAGAGATACGCAGTATTTT. Translation gives CASSTRDSRDTQYF.

V gene TRBV24-1 combines with J gene TRBJ2-7, with D perhaps assigned TRBD1 or TRBD2 (5 bases each). The length of the CDR3 is 14 residues. Germline CDR1 is KGHDR and CDR2 is SFDVKD. Trimming left V 11 bases short and J 3 bases short, with 19 bases between. The CDR3 DNA follows: TGTGCCAGCAGGGCCGGGGTCCTCAACTACGAGCAGTACTTC. Residues: CASRAGVLNYEQYF.

V and J are TRBV9 and TRBJ1-5; TRBD1 aligns across 7 bases. V shed 2 bases, J shed 6 bases, and the junction held 8 bases outside the gene matches. CDR3 length equals 15 residues. From germline, CDR1 is SGDLS and CDR2 YYNGEE. CDR3: CASSVSGQEVQPQHF. The CDR3 DNA follows: TGTGCCAGCAGCGTCAGTGGACAGGAGGTTCAGCCCCAGCATTTT.

This clonotype showed up just a few times. The rearrangement joins TRBV7-6 to TRBJ1-1, with 7 bases identical to TRBD1. The CDR3 consists of 13 residues. Germline V gives CDR1 SGHVS, CDR2 FNYEAQ. J lost 5 bases, V lost 4 bases, and 4 bases had no gene match. This chain's CDR3 is CASSSEDRTEAFF. The CDR3 DNA reads TGTGCCAGCAGCTCAGAGGACAGGACTGAAGCTTTCTTT.

This clonotype was counted once. CDR3: CASSTGGGRDEQFF. The CDR3 region has the DNA TGTGCCAGCAGTACAGGAGGGGGCAGGGATGAGCAGTTCTTC. V gene TRBV2 combines with J gene TRBJ2-1; D possibly corresponds to TRBD1 (7 bases). Germline V gives CDR1 SNHLY, CDR2 FYNNEI. Between the trimmed V and J ends, which lost 5 bases and 8 bases, there was a span of 16 bases. There are 14 residues in the CDR3. Full variable domain (outside the CDR3, taken from reference TRBV2 and TRBJ2-1): EPEVTQTPSHQVTQMGQEVILRCVPISNHLYFYWYRQILGQKVEFLVSFYNNEISEKSEIFDDQFSVERPDGSNFTLKIRSTKLEDSAMYFCASSTGGGRDEQFFGPGTRLTVL.

As regards this clonotype: A much larger clone differs from this one at a single base, so this may be a read error. The chain employs TRBV6-2 or TRBV6-3 and TRBJ2-7; 7 bases are shared with TRBD1. The germline gives CDR1 MNHEY, CDR2 SVGEGT. Germline trimming cut 6 bases from V and 2 bases from J; bases unmatched to any gene: 4. CDR3 size: 13 residues. This CDR3 is CASRSGTAYEQYF. CDR3 DNA sequence: TGTGCCAGCAGGTCCGGGACAGCCTACGAGCAGTACTTC.

For the CDR3, the DNA is TGTGCCACCAGTGACCGGGACAGGGGGTTCGGCTACACCTTC. Translating it yields CATSDRDRGFGYTF. The chain has TRBV24-1 and TRBJ1-2; 11 bases match TRBD1. Germline-derived CDR1 and CDR2 are KGHDR and SFDVKD. The CDR3 runs to 14 residues. V lost 4 bases, J lost 8 bases, and 5 bases stayed unmatched.

This rearrangement joins TRBV20-1 to TRBJ1-1; no definite D call. Germline V CDR1 and CDR2: DFQATT, SNEGSKA (reference sequence). The V and J ends lost 4 bases and 3 bases respectively, with 18 bases between them. The CDR3 is made up of 15 amino acids. CDR3 sequence reads: CSAILVGFGYTEAFF. For the CDR3, the DNA is TGCAGTGCTATCCTCGTTGGGTTCGGGTACACTGAAGCTTTCTTT.

The V and J genes are TRBV27 and TRBJ1-1, with D hard to call. This CDR3 is built from 12 residues. Deletions cut 4 bases from V and 6 bases from J, with 9 bases between. In germline, CDR1 is MNHEY, CDR2 SMNVEV (reference sequence). CDR3: CASSSPRAEAFF. The CDR3 DNA reads as TGTGCCAGCAGTTCTCCCCGGGCTGAAGCTTTCTTT.

A note on this clonotype: A much larger clonotype is one base distant, so this may be a read error. The chain carries TRBV11-2 and TRBJ1-1; D is unresolved. This CDR3 spans 12 amino acids. Germline-derived CDR1 and CDR2 are SGHAT and FQNNGV. The CDR3 DNA follows: TGTGCCAGCAGCTTACGCCGCCCTGAAGCTCTCTTT. It yields the protein CASSLRRPEALF.

This clonotype has a count of ten or more. This chain links TRBV7-9 with TRBJ2-1, with 9 bases that match TRBD2. The CDR3 contains 17 residues. The germline V gene encodes CDR1 SEHNR and CDR2 FQNEAQ (reference sequence). V dropped 0 bases and J dropped 5; count of bases not matched to a gene: 8. CDR3: CASSLASGSGRHNEQFF. CDR3 DNA: TGTGCCAGCAGCTTAGCGTCAGGGAGCGGGAGGCACAATGAGCAGTTCTTC. The entire variable domain, with the rest obtained from reference TRBV7-9 and TRBJ2-1, is as follows: DTGVSQNPRHKITKRGQNVTFRCDPISEHNRLYWYRQTLGQGPEFLTYFQNEAQLEKSRLLSDRFSAERPKGSFSTLEIQRTEQGDSAMYLCASSLASGSGRHNEQFFGPGTRLTVL.

Remarks on this clonotype: A read error may be the cause here, since a much bigger clone is one base away. The chain joins TRBV30 to TRBJ2-7; D tentatively reads TRBD1 or TRBD2 (5 bases each). Looked up from germline, CDR1 is GTSNPN and CDR2 is SVGIG (reference sequence). The CDR3 has 13 residues. CDR3 region: CAWSDGANYEQHF. The CDR3 bases are TGTGCCTGGAGTGACGGGGCGAACTACGAGCAGCACTTC.